The sequence of this TCR beta chain was determined in a study of cytomegalovirus exposure and HLA in healthy donors. CDR3 length: 16 residues. The method was immunoSEQ multiplex PCR; TCRdb's version includes in-frame clones alone and lacks a portion of them. Counted here are about 150,000 clones, approximately 90% occurring once; the ten biggest clones make up 0.6% to 0.8%. This chain links TRBV21-1 with TRBJ2-2; TRBD1, the table's D call, was not compared with the DNA. TRBV21-1 is given as a pseudogene. Sequencing was done on a sample of PBMCs. The receptor comes from a man aged 18 to 29 in good health and CMV-seronegative. The CDR3 sequence: CASSVPGQDFTGELFF. DNA of the CDR3: TGTGCCAGCAGCGTTCCGGGACAGGATTTCACCGGGGAGCTGTTTTTT.